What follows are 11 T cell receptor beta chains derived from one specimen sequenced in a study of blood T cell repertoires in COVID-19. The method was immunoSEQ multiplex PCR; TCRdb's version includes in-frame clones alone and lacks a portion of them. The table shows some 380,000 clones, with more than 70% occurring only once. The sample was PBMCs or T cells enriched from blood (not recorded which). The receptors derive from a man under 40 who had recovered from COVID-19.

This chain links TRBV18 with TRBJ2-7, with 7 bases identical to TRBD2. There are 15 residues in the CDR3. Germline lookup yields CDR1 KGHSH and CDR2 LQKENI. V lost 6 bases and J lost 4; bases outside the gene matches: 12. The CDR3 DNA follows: TGTGCCAGCTCCCAAGCGCAGGGAGGGTCTTACGAGCAGTACTTC. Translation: CASSQAQGGSYEQYF.

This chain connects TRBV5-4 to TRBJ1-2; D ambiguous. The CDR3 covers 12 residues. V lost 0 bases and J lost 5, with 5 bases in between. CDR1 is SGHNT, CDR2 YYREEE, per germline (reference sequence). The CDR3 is CASSLDGYGYTF. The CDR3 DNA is TGTGCCAGCAGCTTGGACGGGTATGGCTACACCTTC.

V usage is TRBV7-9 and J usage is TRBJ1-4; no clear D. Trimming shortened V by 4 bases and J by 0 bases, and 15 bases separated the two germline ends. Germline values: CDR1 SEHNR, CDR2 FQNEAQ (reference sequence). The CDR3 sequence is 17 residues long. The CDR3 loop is CASSSREEGATNEKLFF. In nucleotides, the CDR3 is TGTGCCAGCAGCTCCCGGGAGGAGGGCGCAACTAATGAAAAACTGTTTTTT.

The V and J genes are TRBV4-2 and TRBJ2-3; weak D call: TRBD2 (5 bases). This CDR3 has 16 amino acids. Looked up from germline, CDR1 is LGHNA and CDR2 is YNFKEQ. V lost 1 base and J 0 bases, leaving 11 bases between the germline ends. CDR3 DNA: TGTGCCAGCAGCCAAGTGAGTAGGACTAGCACAGATACGCAGTATTTT. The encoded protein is CASSQVSRTSTDTQYF.

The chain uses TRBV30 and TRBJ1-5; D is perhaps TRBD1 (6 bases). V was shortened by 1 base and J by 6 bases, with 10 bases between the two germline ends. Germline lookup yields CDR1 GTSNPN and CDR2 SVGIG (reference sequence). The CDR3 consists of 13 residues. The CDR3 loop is CAWSGQVGQPQHF. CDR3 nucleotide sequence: TGTGCCTGGAGTGGACAGGTTGGTCAGCCCCAGCATTTT.

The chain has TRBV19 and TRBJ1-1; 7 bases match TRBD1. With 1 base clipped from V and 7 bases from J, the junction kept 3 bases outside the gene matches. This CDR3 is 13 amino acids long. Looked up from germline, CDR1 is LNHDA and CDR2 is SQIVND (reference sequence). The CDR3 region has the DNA TGTGCCAGTAGTATAGTAGGACAGGATGAAGCTTTCTTT. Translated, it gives CASSIVGQDEAFF. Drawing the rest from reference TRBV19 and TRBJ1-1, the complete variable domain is DGGITQSPKYLFRKEGQNVTLSCEQNLNHDAMYWYRQDPGQGLRLIYYSQIVNDFQKGDIAEGYSVSREKKESFPLTVTSAQKNPTAFYLCASSIVGQDEAFFGQGTRLTVV.

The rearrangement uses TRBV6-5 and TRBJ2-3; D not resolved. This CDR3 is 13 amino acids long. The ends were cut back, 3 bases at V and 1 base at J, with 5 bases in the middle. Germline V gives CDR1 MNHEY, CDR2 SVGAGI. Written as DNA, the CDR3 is TGTGCCAGCAGTTATCGGGGCACAGATACGCAGTATTTT. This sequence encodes CASSYRGTDTQYF.

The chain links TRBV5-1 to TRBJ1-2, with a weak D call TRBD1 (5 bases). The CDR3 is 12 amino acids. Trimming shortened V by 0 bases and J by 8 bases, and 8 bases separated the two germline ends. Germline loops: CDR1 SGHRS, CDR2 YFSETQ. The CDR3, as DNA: TGCGCCAGCAGCTTGGCCAACAGGGGCTACACCTTC. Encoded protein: CASSLANRGYTF.

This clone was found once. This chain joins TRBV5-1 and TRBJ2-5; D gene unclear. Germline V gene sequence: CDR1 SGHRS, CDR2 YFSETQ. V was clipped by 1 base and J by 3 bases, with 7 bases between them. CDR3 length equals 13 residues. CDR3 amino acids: CASSLLSEETQYF. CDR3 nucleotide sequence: TGCGCCAGCAGCTTGCTGTCTGAAGAGACCCAGTACTTC.

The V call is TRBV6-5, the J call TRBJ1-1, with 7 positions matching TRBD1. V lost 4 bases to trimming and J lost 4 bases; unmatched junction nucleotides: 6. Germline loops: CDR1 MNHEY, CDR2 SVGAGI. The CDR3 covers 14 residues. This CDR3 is CASSLKGAITEAFF. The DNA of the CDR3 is TGTGCCAGCAGTTTGAAGGGGGCAATCACTGAAGCTTTCTTT.

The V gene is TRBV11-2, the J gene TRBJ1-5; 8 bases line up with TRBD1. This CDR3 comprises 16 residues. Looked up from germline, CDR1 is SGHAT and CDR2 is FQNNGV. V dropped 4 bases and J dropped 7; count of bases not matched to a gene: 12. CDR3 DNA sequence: TGTGCCAGCAGCTCGTCGGTTGGGACAGGTTTACAGCCCCAGCATTTT. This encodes CASSSSVGTGLQPQHF.